The present TCR beta chain was sequenced within a study of beta chain features in type 1 diabetes. Broader study findings: The naive, central memory and Treg TCRB repertoires showed an apparent similarity that was greater among patients than among healthy donors.

In germline, CDR1 is SGHRS, CDR2 YFSETQ. With 3 bases removed from V and 9 bases from J, the gap between germline ends came to 16 bases. This CDR3 spans 14 amino acids. Markers CD45RO/CCR7/CD25/CD127/CD95/CD27 served to sort CD4+ naive, central memory, regulatory and stem cell-like memory cells. The study reverse transcribed the entire isolated RNA, so it sequenced expressed TCRB transcripts. Libraries were prepared by immunoSEQ multiplex PCR; TCRdb keeps only in-frame clonotypes and omits some of them. Among some 180,000 clones, around an eighth were seen once, and the ten largest hold roughly 0.56%. In regard to this clone: As yet, its antigen is unknown.

V and J are TRBV5-1 and TRBJ2-1, with TRBD2 as a possible D gene (6 bases). Sequencing input: central memory CD4+ T cells from blood. This receptor was identified in a woman under 30 in good health. CDR3 in DNA: TGCGCCAGCAGCTCCTTAGCGGACCGACTTGAGCAGTTCTTC. As protein: CASSSLADRLEQFF.